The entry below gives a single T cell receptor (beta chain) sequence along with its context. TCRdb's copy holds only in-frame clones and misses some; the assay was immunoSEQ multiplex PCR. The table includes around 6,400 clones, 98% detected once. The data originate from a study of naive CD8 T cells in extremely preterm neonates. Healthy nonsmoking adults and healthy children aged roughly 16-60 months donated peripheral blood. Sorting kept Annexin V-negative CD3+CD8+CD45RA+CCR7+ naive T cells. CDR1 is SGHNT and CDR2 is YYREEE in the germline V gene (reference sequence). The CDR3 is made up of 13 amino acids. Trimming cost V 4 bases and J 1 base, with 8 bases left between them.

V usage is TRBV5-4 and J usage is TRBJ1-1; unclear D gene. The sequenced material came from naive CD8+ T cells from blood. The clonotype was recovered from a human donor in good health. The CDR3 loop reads CASSLTGNTEAFF. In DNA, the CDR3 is TGTGCCAGCAGCCTAACGGGGAACACTGAAGCTTTCTTT.